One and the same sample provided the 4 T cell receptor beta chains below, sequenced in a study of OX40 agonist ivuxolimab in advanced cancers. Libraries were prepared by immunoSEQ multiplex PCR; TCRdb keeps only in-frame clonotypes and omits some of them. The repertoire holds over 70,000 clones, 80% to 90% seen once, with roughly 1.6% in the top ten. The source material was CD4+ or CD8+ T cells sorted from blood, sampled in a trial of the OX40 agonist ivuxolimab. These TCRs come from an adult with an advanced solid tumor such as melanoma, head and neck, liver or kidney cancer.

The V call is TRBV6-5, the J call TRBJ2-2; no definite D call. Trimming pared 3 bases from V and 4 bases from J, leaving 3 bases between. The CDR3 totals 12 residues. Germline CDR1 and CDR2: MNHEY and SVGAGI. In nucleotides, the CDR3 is TGTGCCAGCAGTTATACCACCGGGGAGCTGTTTTTT. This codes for CASSYTTGELFF.

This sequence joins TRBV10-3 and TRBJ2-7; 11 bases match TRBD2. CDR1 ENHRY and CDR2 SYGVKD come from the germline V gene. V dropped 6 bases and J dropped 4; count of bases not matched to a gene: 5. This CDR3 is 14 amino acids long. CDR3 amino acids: CAIRASGRRYEQYF. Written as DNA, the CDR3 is TGTGCCATCAGAGCTAGCGGGAGGCGGTACGAGCAGTACTTC.

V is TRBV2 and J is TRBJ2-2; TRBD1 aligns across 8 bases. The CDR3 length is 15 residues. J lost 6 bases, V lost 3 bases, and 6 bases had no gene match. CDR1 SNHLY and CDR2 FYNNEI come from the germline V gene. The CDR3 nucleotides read TGTGCCAGCAGTGATGGACAGGGAAGGTCCGGGGAGCTGTTTTTT. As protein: CASSDGQGRSGELFF.

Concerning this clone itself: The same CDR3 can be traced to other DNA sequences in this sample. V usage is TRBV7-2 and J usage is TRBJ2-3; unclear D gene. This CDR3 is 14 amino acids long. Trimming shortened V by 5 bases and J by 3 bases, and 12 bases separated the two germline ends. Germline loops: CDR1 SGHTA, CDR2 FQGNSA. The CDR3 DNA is TGTGCCAGCAGCCTAAGGCCAAGTACAGATACGCAGTATTTT. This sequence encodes CASSLRPSTDTQYF.